This TCR beta chain is drawn from a study of blood T cell repertoires in COVID-19. Study-wide background: Researchers got acute and convalescent COVID-19 samples from the United States, Italy and Spain. T cells, B-cell-depleted T cells, or PBMCs supplied cDNA or gDNA.

This clone showed up just once. Per the original data handling: By means of reference gene primer amplification, nucleated cell counts were estimated. Clones were sequenced by immunoSEQ multiplex PCR, and TCRdb holds only the in-frame ones, with some missing. The V and J calls and clone size come from that table; D and trimming were worked out from the DNA. The sample lists approximately 280,000 clones; roughly 90% were seen once. V lost 1 base, J lost 8 bases, and 15 bases lay in between. The CDR3 consists of 15 residues. Germline V gene lookup returns CDR1 SGHAT and CDR2 FQNNGV. The chain has TRBV11-2 and TRBJ2-1; D is possibly TRBD2 (6 bases). The origin of this receptor is a man aged 35-49 years with acute or convalescent COVID-19. The specimen was peripheral blood. The chain's CDR3 is CASSLGRGSAHEQFF. DNA for the CDR3: TGTGCCAGCAGCTTAGGGCGGGGTAGCGCCCATGAGCAGTTCTTC.